This is a list of T cell receptor beta chains from one sample in a study of CD8+CD57+ T cells in acquired aplastic anemia. One entry per CDR3 protein results from TCRdb running MiXCR on the reads. This repertoire shows approximately 190,000 distinct CDR3 sequences, around 65% found once; its top ten account for 40% to 55%. The specimen sequenced was sorted CD4+, CD8+, or CD8+CD57+ T cells (not recorded which) from PBMCs. These TCRs come from a human donor with severe aplastic anemia or a healthy control (not recorded which). The CDR3 runs from the conserved cysteine through the conserved F or W. D genes are given only for firm matches. Clone size appears in some rows only: once, few, many, or a class for an expanded clone.

d_call	v_call	clone_size	j_call	cdr3_nt	cdr3_aa
-	TRBV7-3	-	TRBJ1-1	TGTGCCAGCAGTCGAGGGTCTGAAGCTTTCTTT	CASSRGSEAFF
-	TRBV10-3	-	TRBJ2-3	TGTGCCAGCAGGGGGGGGGCATCAGATACGCAGTATTTT	CASRGGASDTQYF
TRBD2	TRBV4-3	many	TRBJ2-1	TGCGCCAGCAGCCAAGGGGGGGGGACCACGGTAAATGAGGGGCAGTTCTTC	CASSQGGGTTVNEGQFF
-	TRBV15	few	TRBJ1-1	TGTGCCACCAGCAGGGAAGATGGAGGAGCTTTCTTT	CATSREDGGAFF
-	TRBV10-3	-	TRBJ2-2	TGTGCCATCAGACCTAAGAGTGCCGGGGAGCTGTTTTTT	CAIRPKSAGELFF
-	TRBV7-9	-	TRBJ1-3	TGTGCCAGCAGCCCGGGGGCGGGGACGGAGTATAAGGCCCGAAACACCATATATTTT	CASSPGAGTEYKARNTIYF
TRBD1	TRBV28	few	TRBJ2-1	TGTGCCAGCTCCTGGGGGACAGGGATAAATGAGCAGTTCTTC	CASSWGTGINEQFF
-	TRBV20-1	-	TRBJ2-5	TGCAGTGCACAATCCGGGACCGAAGAGACCCAGTACTTC	CSAQSGTEETQYF
-	TRBV6-1	few	TRBJ2-7	TGTGCCAGCAGTGGGGCAGGGGTGAACGACGAGCAGTACTTC	CASSGAGVNDEQYF
-	TRBV12-3/TRBV12-4	many	TRBJ2-2	TGTGCCAGCATATTCGCAATGCGAGGGTCGGGCACCGGGGAGCTGTTTTTT	CASIFAMRGSGTGELFF
TRBD2	TRBV6-2/TRBV6-3	-	TRBJ2-3	TGTGCCAGCATGCTAGCGGGGGGGCCTGACTCTAGCACAGATACGCAGTATTTT	CASMLAGGPDSSTDTQYF
-	TRBV29-1	-	TRBJ1-5	TGCAGCGTGAGGACGGGTACTAGCAATCAGCCCCAGCATTTT	CSVRTGTSNQPQHF
-	TRBV5-1	-	TRBJ1-1	TGCGCCAGCAGCTTTACGGACAGCCCGAACACTGAAGCTTTCTTT	CASSFTDSPNTEAFF
TRBD2	TRBV7-2	-	TRBJ2-3	TGTGCCAGCAGCCCCGGGACTAGCGGTGATACGCAGTATTTT	CASSPGTSGDTQYF
-	TRBV7-9	-	TRBJ1-2	TGTGCCAGCAGCCCGGGGGCGTATGGCTACACCTTC	CASSPGAYGYTF
TRBD1	TRBV29-1	-	TRBJ2-7	TGCAGCGTTGCCGACAGGGTGAGCTCCTACGAGCAGTACTTC	CSVADRVSSYEQYF
-	TRBV27	many	TRBJ2-7	TGTGCCAGCAGTCTCCTCGGGGCAGGAGCCTACGAGCAGTACTTC	CASSLLGAGAYEQYF
TRBD1	TRBV7-9	many	TRBJ2-7	TGTGCCAGCAGCTTTCCGGGACAGGGCTTCTCCGAGCAGTACTTC	CASSFPGQGFSEQYF
-	TRBV20-1	-	TRBJ2-7	TGCAGTGCCCGAATGACGTACGAGCAGTACTTC	CSARMTYEQYF
TRBD1	TRBV20-1	many	TRBJ1-2	TGCAGTGCTAGTGGGGACAGGGGGCAGGGCTACACCTTC	CSASGDRGQGYTF
TRBD2	TRBV9	-	TRBJ2-7	TGTGCCAGCAGCGTATCCAGCGGGGGGTACGAGCAGTACTTC	CASSVSSGGYEQYF
-	TRBV7-2	-	TRBJ1-2	TGTGCCAGCAGCCAAGGTATGGGGGCTGCGTATGGCTACACCTTC	CASSQGMGAAYGYTF
-	TRBV12-3/TRBV12-4	-	TRBJ2-2	TGTGCCAGCAGTTTAGGGGGGCCCACCGGGGAGCTGTTTTTT	CASSLGGPTGELFF
-	TRBV20-1	-	TRBJ2-6	TGCAGTGCTAGTGGGGACTCTGGGGCCAACGTCCTGACTTTC	CSASGDSGANVLTF